This TCR beta chain was recorded in a study of metastatic and nonmetastatic thyroid tumors. Study information: Comparison of repertoires was carried out across blood and tumor or nodule tissue from malignant and benign thyroid patients.

TCRdb re-called the PCR reads via MiXCR. The sample yields 25,000 to 40,000 clones, about 17% seen once. No patient had received any treatment before thyroid surgery. Germline loops: CDR1 SGDLS, CDR2 YYNGEE. The CDR3 length is 15 residues. Trimming shortened V by 0 bases and J by 2 bases, and 9 bases separated the two germline ends. The material sequenced was blood. This rearrangement joins TRBV9 to TRBJ2-1; no reliable D call. This sequence originates from a female donor with papillary thyroid cancer or a benign thyroid nodule (not recorded which). Some clones in this sample may be carry-over from other donors' samples. The CDR3 nucleotides read TGTGCCAGCAGCGTAGATATCTGGGCCTACAATGAGCAGTTCTTC. It is translated as CASSVDIWAYNEQFF.